This T cell receptor beta chain is drawn from a study of early T cells in non-severe SARS-CoV-2 infection. In TCRdb, the 5' RACE reads were re-called with MiXCR into one record per CDR3 protein. Of some 80,000 distinct CDR3 sequences listed, approximately 14% were seen once; the top ten hold under 1.5%. Ten or more counts support this clonotype. From germline, CDR1 is SGHNT and CDR2 YYREEE (reference sequence). The CDR3 is 15 amino acids. The J segment lost 1 base and the V segment lost 0 bases, leaving 2 bases of the junction unmatched. The TCR sequence derives from an adult who was a healthcare worker with PCR-confirmed SARS-CoV-2 infection or an uninfected control (not recorded which). The chain carries TRBV5-4 and TRBJ2-3; 7 bases match TRBD1. The sequenced sample was whole blood. The CDR3 DNA reads as TGTGCCAGCAGCTTGGAGGGGGCTCGCACAGATACGCAGTATTTT. Translating gives CASSLEGARTDTQYF.